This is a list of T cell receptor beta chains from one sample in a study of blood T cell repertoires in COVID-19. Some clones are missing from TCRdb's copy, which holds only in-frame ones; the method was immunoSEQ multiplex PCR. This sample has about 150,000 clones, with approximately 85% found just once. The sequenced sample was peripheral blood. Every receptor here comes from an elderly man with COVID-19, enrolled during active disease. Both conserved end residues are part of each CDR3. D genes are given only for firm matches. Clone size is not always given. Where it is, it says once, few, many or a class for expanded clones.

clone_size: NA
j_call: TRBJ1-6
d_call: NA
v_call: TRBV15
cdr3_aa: CATSREENSPLHF
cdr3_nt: TGTGCCACCAGCAGAGAGGAGAATTCACCCCTCCACTTT

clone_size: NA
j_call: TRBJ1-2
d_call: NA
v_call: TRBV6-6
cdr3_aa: CASSYGGYGYTF
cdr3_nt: TGTGCCAGCAGTTACGGCGGCTATGGCTACACCTTC

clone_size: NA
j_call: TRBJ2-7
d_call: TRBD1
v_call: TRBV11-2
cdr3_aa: CASSLAGQGVNEQYF
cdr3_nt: TGTGCCAGCAGCTTAGCGGGACAGGGGGTCAACGAGCAGTACTTC

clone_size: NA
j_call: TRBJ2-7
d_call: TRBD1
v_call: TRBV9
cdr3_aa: CASSLSDRGTYEQYF
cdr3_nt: TGTGCCAGCAGCCTTTCGGACAGGGGAACTTACGAGCAGTACTTC

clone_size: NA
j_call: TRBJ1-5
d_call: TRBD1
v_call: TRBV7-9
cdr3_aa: CARSPYSGTEENQPQHF
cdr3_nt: TGTGCCAGAAGCCCTTACTCCGGGACAGAGGAGAATCAGCCCCAGCATTTT

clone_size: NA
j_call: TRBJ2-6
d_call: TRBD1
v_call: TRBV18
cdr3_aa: CASSGGTGTPGANVLTF
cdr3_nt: TGTGCCAGCTCAGGCGGGACAGGGACCCCTGGGGCCAACGTCCTGACTTTC

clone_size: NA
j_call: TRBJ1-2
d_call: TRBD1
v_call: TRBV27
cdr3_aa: CASSSLDRGLYGYTF
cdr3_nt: TGTGCCAGCAGTTCGTTGGACAGGGGACTTTATGGCTACACCTTC

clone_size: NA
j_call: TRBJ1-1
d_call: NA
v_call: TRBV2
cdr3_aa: CASRAESTEAFF
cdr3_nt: TGTGCCAGCAGGGCGGAGTCCACTGAAGCTTTCTTT

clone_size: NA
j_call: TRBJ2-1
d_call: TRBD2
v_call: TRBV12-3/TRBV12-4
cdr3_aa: CASSLNGRDEQFF
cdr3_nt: TGTGCCAGCAGTTTGAACGGGAGGGATGAGCAGTTCTTC

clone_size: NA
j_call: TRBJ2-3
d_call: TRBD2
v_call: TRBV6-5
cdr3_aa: CASSKLAGGTDTQYF
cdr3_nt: TGTGCCAGCAGTAAACTAGCGGGGGGCACAGATACGCAGTATTTT

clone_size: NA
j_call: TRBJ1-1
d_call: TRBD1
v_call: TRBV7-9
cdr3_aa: CASSLGTGGRTEAFF
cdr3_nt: TGTGCCAGCAGCCTCGGGACAGGGGGACGAACTGAAGCTTTCTTT

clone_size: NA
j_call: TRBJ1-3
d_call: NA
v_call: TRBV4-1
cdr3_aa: CASIPPLFSGNTIYF
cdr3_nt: TGCGCCAGCATCCCCCCCCTTTTCTCTGGAAACACCATATATTTT

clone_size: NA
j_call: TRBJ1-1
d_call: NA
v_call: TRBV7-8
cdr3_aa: CASTSDFLNTEAFF
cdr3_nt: TGTGCCAGCACCTCGGACTTCTTGAACACTGAAGCTTTCTTT

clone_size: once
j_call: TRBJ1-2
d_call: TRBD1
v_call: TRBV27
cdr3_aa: CASSFGIYRGSYGYTF
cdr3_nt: TGTGCCAGCAGTTTCGGGATTTACAGGGGATCCTATGGCTACACCTTC

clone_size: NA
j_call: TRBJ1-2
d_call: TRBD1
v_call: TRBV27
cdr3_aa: CASSVNRDSSVGGYTF
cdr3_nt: TGTGCCAGCAGTGTCAACCGGGACAGCTCAGTTGGTGGCTACACCTTC

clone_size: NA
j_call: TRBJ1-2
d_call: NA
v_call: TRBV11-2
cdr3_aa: CASSLNQVGRANYGYTF
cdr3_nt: TGTGCCAGCAGCTTAAATCAAGTTGGGCGTGCGAACTATGGCTACACCTTC

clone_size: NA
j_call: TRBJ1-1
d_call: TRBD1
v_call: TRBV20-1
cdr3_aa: CSASKFGTGATEAFF
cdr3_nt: TGCAGTGCTAGTAAATTTGGGACAGGGGCCACTGAAGCTTTCTTT

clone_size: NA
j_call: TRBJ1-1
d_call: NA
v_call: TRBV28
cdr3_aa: CASGTTGSTEAFF
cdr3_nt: TGTGCCAGCGGAACGACGGGGAGCACTGAAGCTTTCTTT

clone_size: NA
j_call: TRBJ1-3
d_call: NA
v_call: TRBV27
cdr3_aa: CASSPVSGNTIYF
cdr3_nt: TGTGCCAGCAGCCCAGTATCTGGAAACACCATATATTTT

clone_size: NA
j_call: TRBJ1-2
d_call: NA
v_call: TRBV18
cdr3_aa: CASSLSTGLGYTF
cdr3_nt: TGTGCCAGCTCACTCTCCACAGGGCTTGGCTACACCTTC

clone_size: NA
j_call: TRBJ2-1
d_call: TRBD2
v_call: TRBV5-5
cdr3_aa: CASSLVPSGVQSDEQFF
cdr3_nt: TGTGCCAGCAGCTTAGTCCCTAGCGGGGTGCAGTCTGATGAGCAGTTCTTC

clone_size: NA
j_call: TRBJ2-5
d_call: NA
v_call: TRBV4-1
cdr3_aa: CASSQFDRSFQETQYF
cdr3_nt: TGCGCCAGCAGCCAATTCGACAGGTCATTTCAAGAGACCCAGTACTTC

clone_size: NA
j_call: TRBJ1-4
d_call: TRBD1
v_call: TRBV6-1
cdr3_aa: CASSDRGRTNEKLFF
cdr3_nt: TGTGCCAGCAGTGACAGGGGGCGGACTAATGAAAAACTGTTTTTT

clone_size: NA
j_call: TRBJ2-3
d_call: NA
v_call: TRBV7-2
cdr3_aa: CASSLGLASTDTQYF
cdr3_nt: TGTGCCAGCAGCTTAGGCCTAGCTAGCACAGATACGCAGTATTTT

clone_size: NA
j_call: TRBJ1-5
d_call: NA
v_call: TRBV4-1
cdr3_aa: CASSHQPGSGQPQHF
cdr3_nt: TGCGCCAGCAGCCATCAGCCGGGGTCAGGACAGCCCCAGCATTTT

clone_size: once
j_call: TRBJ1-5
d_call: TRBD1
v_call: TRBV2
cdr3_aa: CASSGGGQRQPQHF
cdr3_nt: TGTGCCAGCAGTGGTGGGGGACAGCGCCAGCCCCAGCATTTT

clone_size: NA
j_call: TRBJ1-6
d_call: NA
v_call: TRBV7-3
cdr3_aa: CASSLIGGSDSPLHF
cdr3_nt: TGTGCCAGCAGCTTAATAGGGGGATCAGATTCACCCCTCCACTTT

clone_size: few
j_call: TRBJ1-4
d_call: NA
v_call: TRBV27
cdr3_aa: CASSLRGDEKLFF
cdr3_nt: TGTGCCAGCAGTTTACGGGGGGATGAAAAACTGTTTTTT

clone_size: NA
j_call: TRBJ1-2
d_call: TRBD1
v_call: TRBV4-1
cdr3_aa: CASSQDRQGASTF
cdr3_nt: TGCGCCAGCAGCCAAGATCGGCAGGGGGCTTCCACCTTC

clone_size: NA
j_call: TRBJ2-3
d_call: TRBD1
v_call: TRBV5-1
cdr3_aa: CASSTGQGSDTQYF
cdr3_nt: TGCGCCAGCAGCACGGGACAGGGGTCCGATACGCAGTATTTT

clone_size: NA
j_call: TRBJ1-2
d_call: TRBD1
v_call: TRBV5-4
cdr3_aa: CASSIGTGDYGYTF
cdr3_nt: TGTGCCAGCAGCATTGGGACAGGGGACTATGGCTACACCTTC

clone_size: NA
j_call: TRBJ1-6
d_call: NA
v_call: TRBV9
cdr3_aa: CASSRGPDSYNSPLHF
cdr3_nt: TGTGCCAGCAGCCGAGGCCCCGACTCCTATAATTCACCCCTCCACTTT

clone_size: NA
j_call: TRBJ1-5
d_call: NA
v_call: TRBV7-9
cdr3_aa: CASSLATGRSNQPQHF
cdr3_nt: TGTGCCAGCAGCTTAGCAACAGGCCGAAGCAATCAGCCCCAGCATTTT

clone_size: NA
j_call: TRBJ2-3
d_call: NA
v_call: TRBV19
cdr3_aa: CASSPEIGTDTQYF
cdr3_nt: TGTGCCAGTAGTCCCGAGATAGGCACAGATACGCAGTATTTT

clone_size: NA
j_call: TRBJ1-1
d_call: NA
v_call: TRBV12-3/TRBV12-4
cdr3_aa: CASKRHRTEAFF
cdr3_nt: TGTGCCAGCAAAAGACACCGCACTGAAGCTTTCTTT

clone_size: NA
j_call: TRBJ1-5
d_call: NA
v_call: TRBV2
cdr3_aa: CASSEGLSNQPQHF
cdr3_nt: TGTGCCAGCAGTGAAGGGCTTAGCAATCAGCCCCAGCATTTT

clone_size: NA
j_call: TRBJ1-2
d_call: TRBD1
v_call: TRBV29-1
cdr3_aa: CSVRTGNYGYTF
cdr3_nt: TGCAGCGTTCGGACAGGGAACTATGGCTACACCTTC

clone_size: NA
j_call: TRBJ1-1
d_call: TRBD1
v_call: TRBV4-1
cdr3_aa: CASSQEDRGKTEAFF
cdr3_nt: TGCGCCAGCAGCCAAGAGGACAGGGGGAAAACTGAAGCTTTCTTT

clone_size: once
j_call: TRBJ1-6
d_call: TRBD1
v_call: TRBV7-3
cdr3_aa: CASSREGARNSPLHF
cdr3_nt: TGTGCCAGCAGCCGTGAGGGGGCTCGGAATTCACCCCTCCACTTT

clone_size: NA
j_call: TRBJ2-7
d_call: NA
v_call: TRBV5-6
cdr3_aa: CASSALGQDYEQYF
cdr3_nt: TGTGCCAGCAGCGCGCTGGGGCAGGACTACGAGCAGTACTTC

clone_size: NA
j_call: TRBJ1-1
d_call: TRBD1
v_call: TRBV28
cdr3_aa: CASSFPGQGEAFF
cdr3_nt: TGTGCCAGCAGTTTCCCGGGACAGGGGGAAGCTTTCTTT

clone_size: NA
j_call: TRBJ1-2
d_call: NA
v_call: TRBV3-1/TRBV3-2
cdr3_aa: CASRGSPYGYTF
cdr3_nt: TGTGCCAGCCGAGGGTCCCCTTATGGCTACACCTTC

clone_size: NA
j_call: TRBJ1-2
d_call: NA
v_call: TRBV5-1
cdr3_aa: CASSFSTETDYGYTF
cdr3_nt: TGCGCCAGCAGCTTTAGTACCGAGACAGACTATGGCTACACCTTC

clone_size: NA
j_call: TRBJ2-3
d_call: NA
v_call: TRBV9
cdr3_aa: CASSPTFSGSGEDTQYF
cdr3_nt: TGTGCCAGCAGCCCGACCTTCAGCGGTTCAGGGGAAGATACGCAGTATTTT

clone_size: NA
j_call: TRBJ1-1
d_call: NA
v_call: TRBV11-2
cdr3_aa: CASSLQGNTEAFF
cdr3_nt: TGTGCCAGCAGCCTACAGGGGAACACTGAAGCTTTCTTT

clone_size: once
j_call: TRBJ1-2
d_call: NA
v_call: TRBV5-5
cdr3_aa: CASSLSMGGPYGYTF
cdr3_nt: TGTGCCAGCAGCTTGTCTATGGGGGGACCCTATGGCTACACCTTC

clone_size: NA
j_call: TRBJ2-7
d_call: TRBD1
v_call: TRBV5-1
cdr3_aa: CASSLAGTANEQYF
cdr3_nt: TGCGCCAGCAGCTTGGCCGGGACAGCCAACGAGCAGTACTTC

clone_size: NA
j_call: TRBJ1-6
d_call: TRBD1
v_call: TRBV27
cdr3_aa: CASSSTGGNSPLHF
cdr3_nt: TGTGCCAGCAGTTCCACAGGGGGAAATTCACCCCTCCACTTT

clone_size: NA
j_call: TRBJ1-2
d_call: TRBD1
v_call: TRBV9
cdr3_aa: CASNSPGQGIWGYTF
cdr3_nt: TGTGCCAGCAACTCACCGGGACAGGGGATATGGGGCTACACCTTC

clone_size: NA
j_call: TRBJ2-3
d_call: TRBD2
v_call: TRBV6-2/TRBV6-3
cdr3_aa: CASSYRGGASTDTQYF
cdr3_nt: TGTGCCAGCAGTTATCGGGGGGGCGCGAGCACAGATACGCAGTATTTT

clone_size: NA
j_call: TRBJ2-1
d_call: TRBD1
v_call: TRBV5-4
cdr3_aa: CASSLDRGGYNEQFF
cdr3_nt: TGTGCCAGCAGTTTGGACAGGGGGGGCTACAATGAGCAGTTCTTC

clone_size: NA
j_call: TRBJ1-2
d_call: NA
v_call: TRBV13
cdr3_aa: CASSFGRETRYTF
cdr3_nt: TGTGCCAGCAGCTTTGGTAGGGAGACCCGCTACACCTTC

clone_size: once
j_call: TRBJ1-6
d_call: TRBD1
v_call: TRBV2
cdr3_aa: CASSAQGARDSPLHF
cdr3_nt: TGTGCCAGCAGTGCCCAGGGGGCGCGGGATTCACCCCTCCACTTT

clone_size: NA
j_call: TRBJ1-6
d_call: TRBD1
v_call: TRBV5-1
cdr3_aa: CASSLEGAGSPLHF
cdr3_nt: TGCGCCAGCAGCTTGGAGGGGGCCGGTTCACCCCTCCACTTT

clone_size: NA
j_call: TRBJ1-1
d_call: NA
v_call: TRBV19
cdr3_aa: CASTIGRENTEAFF
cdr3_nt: TGTGCCAGTACTATAGGCAGGGAGAACACTGAAGCTTTCTTT